These T cell receptor beta chains were read from a single sample in a study of blood T cell repertoires in COVID-19. Sequencing used immunoSEQ multiplex PCR; TCRdb keeps in-frame clones, though not all of them. The table lists about 200,000 clones, around 85% of them singletons. What was sequenced was peripheral blood. These receptors originate from a woman in her 70s with acute or convalescent COVID-19. Each CDR3 is given without its conserved first and last residue. The order of the fields is V gene, J gene, CDR3 protein.

V: TRBV6-6; J: TRBJ2-2; CDR3: ASSPGVRNRGVGELF
V: TRBV28; J: TRBJ1-3; CDR3: ASRGQHSGNTIY
V: TRBV2; J: TRBJ1-4; CDR3: ASRGQGRSNEKLF
V: TRBV5-5; J: TRBJ1-2; CDR3: ASRSDRVSYGYT
V: TRBV6-5; J: TRBJ1-2; CDR3: ASSSGHVGYGYT
V: TRBV4-2; J: TRBJ2-5; CDR3: ASSARGFGQGQETQY
V: TRBV18; J: TRBJ2-3; CDR3: ASSSFAGASTDTQY
V: TRBV7-2; J: TRBJ2-2; CDR3: ASSAPGLAGVTGELF
V: TRBV27; J: TRBJ1-4; CDR3: ASRLIANEKLF
V: TRBV6-6; J: TRBJ2-2; CDR3: ASNQRGMQNTGELF
V: TRBV4-1; J: TRBJ1-5; CDR3: ASSQQQGHQPQH
V: TRBV3-1/TRBV3-2; J: TRBJ2-3; CDR3: ASSQFLADTQY
V: TRBV24-1; J: TRBJ2-1; CDR3: ATSDGTSGNEQF
V: TRBV19; J: TRBJ1-1; CDR3: ASSTRYRSEAF
V: TRBV6-5; J: TRBJ1-1; CDR3: ASSRSQGNTEAF
V: TRBV7-9; J: TRBJ1-6; CDR3: ASSLKTTGGSSPLH
V: TRBV6-6; J: TRBJ1-2; CDR3: ASRHGGESNYGYT
V: TRBV19; J: TRBJ2-2; CDR3: ASSLRGQGRTGELF
V: TRBV25-1; J: TRBJ2-5; CDR3: ASSERGGTETQY
V: TRBV28; J: TRBJ1-1; CDR3: ASSSWTVYEAF
V: TRBV9; J: TRBJ2-7; CDR3: ASSFRPVGLIIYEQY
V: TRBV14; J: TRBJ2-7; CDR3: ASSPVGGSSYEQY
V: TRBV7-9; J: TRBJ1-2; CDR3: ASSLDWAPYGYT
V: TRBV5-1; J: TRBJ2-3; CDR3: ASSLRGPGDTQY
V: TRBV24-1; J: TRBJ2-7; CDR3: ATGGGQGYEQY
V: TRBV28; J: TRBJ2-1; CDR3: ATGTSGYDEQF
V: TRBV6-4; J: TRBJ2-1; CDR3: ASSPGTKVLGYNEQF
V: TRBV7-2; J: TRBJ2-2; CDR3: ASSRSPGQGAVGELF
V: TRBV7-2; J: TRBJ2-1; CDR3: ATKAGGFNEQF
V: TRBV5-1; J: TRBJ2-1; CDR3: ASSTGAYNEQF
V: TRBV9; J: TRBJ2-2; CDR3: ASSPPGGGTIGGELF
V: TRBV7-8; J: TRBJ1-1; CDR3: ASSLEITGGWKDTEAF
V: TRBV19; J: TRBJ2-3; CDR3: ASSPRGGTTDTQY
V: TRBV11-3; J: TRBJ2-3; CDR3: ASSLDLSVRTDTQY
V: TRBV27; J: TRBJ2-7; CDR3: ASSFVSSGQY
V: TRBV2; J: TRBJ2-3; CDR3: ASKQGAGGDTQY
V: TRBV6-5; J: TRBJ2-1; CDR3: ASSDSGGPYNEQF
V: TRBV2; J: TRBJ1-6; CDR3: ASSQRGMDSPLH
V: TRBV12-3/TRBV12-4; J: TRBJ2-5; CDR3: ASTDWAGGTQY
V: TRBV7-9; J: TRBJ1-1; CDR3: ASSPLTRNTEAF
V: TRBV5-1; J: TRBJ1-1; CDR3: ASSLAPRGGNTEAF